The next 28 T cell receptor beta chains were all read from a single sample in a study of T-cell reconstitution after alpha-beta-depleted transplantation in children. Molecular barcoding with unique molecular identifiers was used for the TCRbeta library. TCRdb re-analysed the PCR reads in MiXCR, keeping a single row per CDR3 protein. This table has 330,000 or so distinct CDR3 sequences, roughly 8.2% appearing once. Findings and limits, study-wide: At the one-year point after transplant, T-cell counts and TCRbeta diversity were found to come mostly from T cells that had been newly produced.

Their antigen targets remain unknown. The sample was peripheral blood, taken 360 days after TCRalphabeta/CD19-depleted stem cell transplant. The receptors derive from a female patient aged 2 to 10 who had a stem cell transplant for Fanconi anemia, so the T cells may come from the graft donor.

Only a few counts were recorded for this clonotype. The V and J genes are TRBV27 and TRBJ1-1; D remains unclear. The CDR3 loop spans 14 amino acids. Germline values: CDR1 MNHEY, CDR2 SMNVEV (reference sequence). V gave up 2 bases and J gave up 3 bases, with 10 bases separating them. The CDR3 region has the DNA TGTGCCAGCAGTTTAGTTGGGCGATACACTGAAGCTTTCTTT. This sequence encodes CASSLVGRYTEAFF.

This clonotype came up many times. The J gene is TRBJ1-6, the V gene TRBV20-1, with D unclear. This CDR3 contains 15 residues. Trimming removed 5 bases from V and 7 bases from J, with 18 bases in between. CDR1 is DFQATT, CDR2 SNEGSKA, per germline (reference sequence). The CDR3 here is CSARFSTSSNSPLHF. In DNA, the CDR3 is TGCAGTGCTCGCTTTTCCACGTCTAGCAATTCACCCCTCCACTTT.

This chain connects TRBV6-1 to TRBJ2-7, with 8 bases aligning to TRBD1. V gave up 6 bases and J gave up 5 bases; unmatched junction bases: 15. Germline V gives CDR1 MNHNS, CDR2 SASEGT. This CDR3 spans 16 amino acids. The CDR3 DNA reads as TGTGCCAGCAGCCCCCTCCCTATGATGACAGGGGACGAGCAGTACGTC. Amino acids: CASSPLPMMTGDEQYV.

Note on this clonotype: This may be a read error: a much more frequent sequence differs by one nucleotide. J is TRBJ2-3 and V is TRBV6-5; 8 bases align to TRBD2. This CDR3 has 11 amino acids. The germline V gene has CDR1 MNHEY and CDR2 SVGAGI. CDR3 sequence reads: CASIYGRGQYF. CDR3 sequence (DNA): TGTGCCAGCATTTACGGGAGGGGGCAGTATTTT.

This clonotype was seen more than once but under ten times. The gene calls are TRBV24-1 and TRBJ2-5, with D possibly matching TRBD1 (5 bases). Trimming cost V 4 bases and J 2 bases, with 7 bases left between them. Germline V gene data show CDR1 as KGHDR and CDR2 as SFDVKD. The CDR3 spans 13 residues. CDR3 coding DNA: TGTGCCACCAGTGAGACAGTGCAAGAGACCCAGTACTTC. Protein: CATSETVQETQYF.

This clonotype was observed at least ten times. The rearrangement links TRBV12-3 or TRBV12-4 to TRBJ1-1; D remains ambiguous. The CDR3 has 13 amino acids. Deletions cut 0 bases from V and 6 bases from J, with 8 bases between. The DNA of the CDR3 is TGTGCCAGCAGTTTAGCGGCACGTTCTGAAGCTTTCTTT. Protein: CASSLAARSEAFF.

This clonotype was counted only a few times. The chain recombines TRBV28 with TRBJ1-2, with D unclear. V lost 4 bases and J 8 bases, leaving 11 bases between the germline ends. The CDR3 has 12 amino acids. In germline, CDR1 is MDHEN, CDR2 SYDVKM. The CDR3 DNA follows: TGTGCCAGCAGTTCCCCCCTCTGGGGCTACACCTTC. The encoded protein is CASSSPLWGYTF.

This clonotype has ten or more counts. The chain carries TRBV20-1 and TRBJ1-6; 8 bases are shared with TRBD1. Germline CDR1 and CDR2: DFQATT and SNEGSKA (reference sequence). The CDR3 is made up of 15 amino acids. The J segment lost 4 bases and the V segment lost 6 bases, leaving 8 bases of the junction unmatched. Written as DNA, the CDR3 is TGCAGTGCATACGGGGGGACAGGATATAATTCACCCCTCCACTTT. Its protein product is CSAYGGTGYNSPLHF.

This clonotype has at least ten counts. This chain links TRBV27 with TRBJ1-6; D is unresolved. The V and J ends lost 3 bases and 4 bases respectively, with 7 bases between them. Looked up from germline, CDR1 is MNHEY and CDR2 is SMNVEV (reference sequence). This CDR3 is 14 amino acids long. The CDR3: CASSLRGYNSPLHF. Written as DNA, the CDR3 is TGTGCCAGCAGTTTGAGAGGGTATAATTCACCCCTCCACTTT.

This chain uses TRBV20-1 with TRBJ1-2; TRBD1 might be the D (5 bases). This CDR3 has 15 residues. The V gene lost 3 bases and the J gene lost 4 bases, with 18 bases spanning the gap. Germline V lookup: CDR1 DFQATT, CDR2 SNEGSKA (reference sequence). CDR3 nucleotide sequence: TGCAGTGCTAGGGTCCCGGGGCGAGGGGCCTATGGCTACACCTTC. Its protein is CSARVPGRGAYGYTF.

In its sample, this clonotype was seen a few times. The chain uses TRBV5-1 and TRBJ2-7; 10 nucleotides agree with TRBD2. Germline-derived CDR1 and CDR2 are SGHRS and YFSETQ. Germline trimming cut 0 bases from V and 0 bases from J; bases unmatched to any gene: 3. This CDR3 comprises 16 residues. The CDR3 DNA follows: TGCGCCAGCAGCTTGGGCCTAGCGGGGGTCTCCTACGAGCAGTACTTC. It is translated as CASSLGLAGVSYEQYF.

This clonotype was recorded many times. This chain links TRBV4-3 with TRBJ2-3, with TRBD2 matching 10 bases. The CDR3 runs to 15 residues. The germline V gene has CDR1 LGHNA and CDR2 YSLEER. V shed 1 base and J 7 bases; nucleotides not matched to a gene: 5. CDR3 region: CASSQGLAGAHTQYF. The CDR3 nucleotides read TGCGCCAGCAGCCAAGGCCTAGCGGGGGCACATACGCAGTATTTT.

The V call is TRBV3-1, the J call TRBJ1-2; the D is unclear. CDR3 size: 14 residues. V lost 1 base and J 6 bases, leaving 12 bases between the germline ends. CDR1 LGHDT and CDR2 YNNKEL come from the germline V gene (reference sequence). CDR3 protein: CASSQVSPLHGYTF. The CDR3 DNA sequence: TGTGCCAGCAGCCAAGTCAGCCCGCTCCATGGCTACACCTTC.

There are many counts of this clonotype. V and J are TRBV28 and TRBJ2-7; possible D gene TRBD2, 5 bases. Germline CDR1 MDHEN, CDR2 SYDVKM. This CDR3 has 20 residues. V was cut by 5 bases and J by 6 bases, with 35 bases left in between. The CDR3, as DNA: TGTGCCAGCAGTCCACAGATTATAAGGACTCTCCCCGTCCTCTATGGCGAGCAGTACTTC. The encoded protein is CASSPQIIRTLPVLYGEQYF.

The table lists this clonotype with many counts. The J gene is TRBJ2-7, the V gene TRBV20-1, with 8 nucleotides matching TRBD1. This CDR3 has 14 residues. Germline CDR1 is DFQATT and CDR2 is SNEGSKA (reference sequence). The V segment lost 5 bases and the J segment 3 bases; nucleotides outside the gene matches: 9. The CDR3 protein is CSAVYGTGLYEQYF. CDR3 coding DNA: TGCAGTGCTGTATATGGGACAGGACTCTACGAGCAGTACTTC.

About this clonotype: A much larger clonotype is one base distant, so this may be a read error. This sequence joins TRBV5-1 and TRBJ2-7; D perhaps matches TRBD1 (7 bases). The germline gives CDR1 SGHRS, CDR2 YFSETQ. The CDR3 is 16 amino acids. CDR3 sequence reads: CASGLGLGTALYEQYF. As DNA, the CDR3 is TGCGCCAGCGGCTTGGGACTCGGGACAGCCCTCTACGAGCAGTACTTC.

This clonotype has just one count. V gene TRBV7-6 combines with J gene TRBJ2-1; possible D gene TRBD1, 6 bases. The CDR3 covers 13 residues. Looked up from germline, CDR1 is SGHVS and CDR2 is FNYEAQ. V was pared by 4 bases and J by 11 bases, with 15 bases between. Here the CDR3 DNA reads TGTGCCAGCAGCTCGGATACAGGGTTGCAGCAGTTCTTC. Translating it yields CASSSDTGLQQFF.

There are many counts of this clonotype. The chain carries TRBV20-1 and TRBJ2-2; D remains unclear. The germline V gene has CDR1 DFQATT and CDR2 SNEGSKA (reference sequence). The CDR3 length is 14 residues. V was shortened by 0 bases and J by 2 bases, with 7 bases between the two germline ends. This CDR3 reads CSARDKTNTGELFF. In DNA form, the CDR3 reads TGCAGTGCTAGAGACAAGACTAACACCGGGGAGCTGTTTTTT.

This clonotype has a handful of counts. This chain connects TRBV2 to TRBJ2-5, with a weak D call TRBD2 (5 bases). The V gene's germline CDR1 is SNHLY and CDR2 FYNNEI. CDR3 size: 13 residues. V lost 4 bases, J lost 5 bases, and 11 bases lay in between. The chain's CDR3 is CASSARERETQYF. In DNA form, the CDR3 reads TGTGCCAGCAGTGCAAGGGAGAGGGAGACCCAGTACTTC.

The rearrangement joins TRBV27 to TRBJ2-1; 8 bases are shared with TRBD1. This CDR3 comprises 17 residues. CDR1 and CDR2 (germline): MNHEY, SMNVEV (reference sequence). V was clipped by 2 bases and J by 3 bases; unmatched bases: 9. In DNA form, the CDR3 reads TGTGCCAGCAGTTTAACCCCCCCGGGGACAGGCTACAATGAGCAGTTCTTC. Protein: CASSLTPPGTGYNEQFF.

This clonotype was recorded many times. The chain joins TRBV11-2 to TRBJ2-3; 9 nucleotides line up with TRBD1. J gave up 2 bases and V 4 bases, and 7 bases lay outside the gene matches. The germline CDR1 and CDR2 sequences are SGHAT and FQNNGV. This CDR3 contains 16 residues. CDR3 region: CASSSVRDRVTDTQYF. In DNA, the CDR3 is TGTGCCAGCAGCTCTGTCCGGGACAGGGTCACAGATACGCAGTATTTT.

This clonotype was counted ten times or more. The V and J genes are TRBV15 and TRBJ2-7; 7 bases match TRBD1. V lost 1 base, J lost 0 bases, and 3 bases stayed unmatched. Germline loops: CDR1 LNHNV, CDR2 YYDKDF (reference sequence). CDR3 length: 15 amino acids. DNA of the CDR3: TGTGCCACCAGCAGAGTCCGGGACAGCTCCTACGAGCAGTACTTC. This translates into CATSRVRDSSYEQYF.

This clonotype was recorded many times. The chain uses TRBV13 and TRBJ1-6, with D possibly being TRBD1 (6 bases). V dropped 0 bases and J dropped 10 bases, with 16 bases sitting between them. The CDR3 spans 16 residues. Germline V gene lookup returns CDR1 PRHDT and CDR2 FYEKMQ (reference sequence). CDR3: CASSLGLKGDGSPLHF. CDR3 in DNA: TGTGCCAGCAGCTTAGGCCTAAAGGGGGACGGCTCACCCCTCCACTTT.

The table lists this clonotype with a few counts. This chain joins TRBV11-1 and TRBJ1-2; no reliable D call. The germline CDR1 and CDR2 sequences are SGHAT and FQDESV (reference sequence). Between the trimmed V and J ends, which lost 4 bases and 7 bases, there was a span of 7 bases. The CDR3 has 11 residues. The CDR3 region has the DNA TGTGCCAGCAGCTCCCCAGGTGGCTACACCTTC. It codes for CASSSPGGYTF.

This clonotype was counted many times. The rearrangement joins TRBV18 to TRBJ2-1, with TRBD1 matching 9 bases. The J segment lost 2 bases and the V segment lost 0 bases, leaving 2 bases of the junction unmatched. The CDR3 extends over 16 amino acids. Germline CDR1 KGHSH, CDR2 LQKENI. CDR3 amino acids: CASSPPGTGTYNEQFF. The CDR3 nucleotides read TGTGCCAGCTCACCACCCGGGACAGGGACCTACAATGAGCAGTTCTTC.

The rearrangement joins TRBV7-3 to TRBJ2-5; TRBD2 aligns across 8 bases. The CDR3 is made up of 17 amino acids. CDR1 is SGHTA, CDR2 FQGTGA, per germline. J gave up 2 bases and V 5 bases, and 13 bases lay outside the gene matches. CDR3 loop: CASSLTGGRGGQETQYF. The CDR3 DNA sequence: TGTGCCAGCAGCCTGACGGGGGGTCGGGGGGGGCAAGAGACCCAGTACTTC. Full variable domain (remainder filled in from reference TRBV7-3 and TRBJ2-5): GAGVSQTPSNKVTEKGKYVELRCDPISGHTALYWYRQSLGQGPEFLIYFQGTGAADDSGLPNDRFFAVRPEGSVSTLKIQRTERGDSAVYLCASSLTGGRGGQETQYFGPGTRLLVL.

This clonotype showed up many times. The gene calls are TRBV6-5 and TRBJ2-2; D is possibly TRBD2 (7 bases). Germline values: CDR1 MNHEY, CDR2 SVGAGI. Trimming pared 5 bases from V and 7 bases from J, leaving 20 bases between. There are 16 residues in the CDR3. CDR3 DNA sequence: TGTGCCAGCAGTCCCCTGGGCTCCGGGGGGCGCGGGGAGCTGTTTTTT. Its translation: CASSPLGSGGRGELFF.

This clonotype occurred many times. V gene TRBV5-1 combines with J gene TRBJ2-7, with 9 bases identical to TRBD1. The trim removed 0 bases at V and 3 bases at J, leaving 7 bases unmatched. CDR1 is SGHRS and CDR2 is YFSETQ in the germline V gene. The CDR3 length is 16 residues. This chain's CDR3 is CASSLAEPGQGYEQYF. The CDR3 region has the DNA TGCGCCAGCAGCTTGGCCGAGCCGGGACAGGGCTACGAGCAGTACTTC.